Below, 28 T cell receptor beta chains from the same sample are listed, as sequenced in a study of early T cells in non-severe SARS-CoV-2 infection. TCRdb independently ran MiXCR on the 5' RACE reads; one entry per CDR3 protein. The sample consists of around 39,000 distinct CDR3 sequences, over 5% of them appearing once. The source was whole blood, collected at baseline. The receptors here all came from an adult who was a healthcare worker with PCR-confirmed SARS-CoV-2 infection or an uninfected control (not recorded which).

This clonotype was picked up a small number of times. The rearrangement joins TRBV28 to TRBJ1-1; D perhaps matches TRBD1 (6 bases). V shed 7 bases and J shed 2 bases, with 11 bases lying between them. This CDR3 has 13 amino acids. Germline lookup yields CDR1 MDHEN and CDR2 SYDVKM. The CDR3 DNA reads TGTGCCAGCACCAAGACAGGAAACACTGAAGCTTTCTTT. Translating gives CASTKTGNTEAFF.

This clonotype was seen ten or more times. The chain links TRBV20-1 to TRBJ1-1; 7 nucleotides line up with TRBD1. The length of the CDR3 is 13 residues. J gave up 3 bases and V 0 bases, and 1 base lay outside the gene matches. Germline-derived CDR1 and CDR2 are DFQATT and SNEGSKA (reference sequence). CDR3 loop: CSAREQGDTEAFF. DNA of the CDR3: TGCAGTGCTAGAGAGCAGGGGGACACTGAAGCTTTCTTT.

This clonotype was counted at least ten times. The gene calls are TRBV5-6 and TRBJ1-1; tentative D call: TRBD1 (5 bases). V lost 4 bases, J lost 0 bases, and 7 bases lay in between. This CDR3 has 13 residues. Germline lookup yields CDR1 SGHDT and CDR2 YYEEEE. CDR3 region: CASSPQVNTEAFF. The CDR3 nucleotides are TGTGCCAGCAGCCCACAGGTGAACACTGAAGCTTTCTTT.

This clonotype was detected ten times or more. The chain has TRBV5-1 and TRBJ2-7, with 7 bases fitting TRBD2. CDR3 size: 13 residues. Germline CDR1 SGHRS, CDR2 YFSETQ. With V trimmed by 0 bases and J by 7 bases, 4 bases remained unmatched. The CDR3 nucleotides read TGCGCCAGCAGCTTGGTATCCGGGGGGGAGCAGTACGTC. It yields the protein CASSLVSGGEQYV.

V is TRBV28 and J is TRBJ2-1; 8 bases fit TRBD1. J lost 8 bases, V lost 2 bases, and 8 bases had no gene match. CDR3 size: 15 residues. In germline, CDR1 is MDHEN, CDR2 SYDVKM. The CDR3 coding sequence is TGTGCCAGCAGTTTAAGGGCAGGGGGCCTCGATGAGCAGTTCTTC. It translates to CASSLRAGGLDEQFF.

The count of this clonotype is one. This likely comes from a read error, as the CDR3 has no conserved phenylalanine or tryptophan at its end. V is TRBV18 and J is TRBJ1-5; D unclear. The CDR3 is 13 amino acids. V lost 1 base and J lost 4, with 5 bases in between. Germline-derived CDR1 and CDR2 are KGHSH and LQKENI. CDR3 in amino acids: CASSPRGNQPQHS. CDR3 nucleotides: TGTGCCAGCTCACCACGCGGAAATCAGCCCCAGCATTCT.

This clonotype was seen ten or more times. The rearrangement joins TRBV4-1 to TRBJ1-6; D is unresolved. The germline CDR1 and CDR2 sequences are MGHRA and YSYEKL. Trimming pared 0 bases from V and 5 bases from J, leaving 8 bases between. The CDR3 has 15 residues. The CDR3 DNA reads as TGCGCCAGCAGCCAAGATATCCCGAATAATTCACCCCTCCACTTT. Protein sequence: CASSQDIPNNSPLHF.

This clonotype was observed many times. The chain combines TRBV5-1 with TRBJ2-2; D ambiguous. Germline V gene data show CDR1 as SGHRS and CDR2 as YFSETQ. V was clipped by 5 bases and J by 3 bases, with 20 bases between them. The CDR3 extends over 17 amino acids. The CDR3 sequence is CASRGSLGTEHTGELFF. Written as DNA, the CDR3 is TGCGCCAGCAGAGGGTCTCTGGGTACAGAGCACACCGGGGAGCTGTTTTTT.

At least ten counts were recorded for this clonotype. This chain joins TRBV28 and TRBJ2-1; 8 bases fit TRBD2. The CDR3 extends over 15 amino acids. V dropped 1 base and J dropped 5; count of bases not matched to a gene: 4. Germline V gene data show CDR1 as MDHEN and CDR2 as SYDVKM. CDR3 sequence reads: CASSLFTSGDNEQFF. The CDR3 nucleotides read TGTGCCAGCAGTTTATTTACTAGCGGAGACAATGAGCAGTTCTTC.

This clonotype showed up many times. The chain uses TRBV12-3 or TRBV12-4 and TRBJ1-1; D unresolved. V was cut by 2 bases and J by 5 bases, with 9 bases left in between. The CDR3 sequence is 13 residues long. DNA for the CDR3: TGTGCCAGCAGTTTAAAAAAGGATACTGAAGCTTTCTTT. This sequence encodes CASSLKKDTEAFF.

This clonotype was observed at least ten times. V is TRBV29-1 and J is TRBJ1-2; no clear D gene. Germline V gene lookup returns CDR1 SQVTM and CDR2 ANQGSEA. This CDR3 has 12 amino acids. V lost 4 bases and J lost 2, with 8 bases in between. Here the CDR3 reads CSVAAGNYGYTF. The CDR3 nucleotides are TGCAGCGTTGCAGCGGGGAACTATGGCTACACCTTC.

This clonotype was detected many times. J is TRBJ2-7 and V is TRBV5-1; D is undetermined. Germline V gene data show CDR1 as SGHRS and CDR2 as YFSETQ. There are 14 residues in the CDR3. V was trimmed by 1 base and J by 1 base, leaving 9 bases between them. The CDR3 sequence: CASSLYQPSYEQYF. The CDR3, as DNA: TGCGCCAGCAGCTTGTATCAGCCTTCCTACGAGCAGTACTTC.

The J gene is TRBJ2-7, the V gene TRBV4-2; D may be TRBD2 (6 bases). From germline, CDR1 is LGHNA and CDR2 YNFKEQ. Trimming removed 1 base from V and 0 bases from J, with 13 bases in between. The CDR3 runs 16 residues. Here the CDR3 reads CASSQGSTRASYEQYF. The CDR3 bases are TGTGCCAGCAGCCAAGGGTCGACTAGGGCCTCCTACGAGCAGTACTTC.

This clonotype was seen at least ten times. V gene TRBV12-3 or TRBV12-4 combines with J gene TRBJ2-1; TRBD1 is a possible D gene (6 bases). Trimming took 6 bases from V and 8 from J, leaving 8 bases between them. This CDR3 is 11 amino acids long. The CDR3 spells CASSYRDEQFF. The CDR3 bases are TGTGCCAGCAGCTACAGGGATGAGCAGTTCTTC.

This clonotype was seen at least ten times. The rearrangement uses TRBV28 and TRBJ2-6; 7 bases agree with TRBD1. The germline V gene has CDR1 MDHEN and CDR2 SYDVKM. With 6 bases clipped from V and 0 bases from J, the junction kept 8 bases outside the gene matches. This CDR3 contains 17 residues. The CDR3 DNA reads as TGTGCCAGCAGCCCAAGGGGACAGTTCTCTGGGGCCAACGTCCTGACTTTC. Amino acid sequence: CASSPRGQFSGANVLTF.

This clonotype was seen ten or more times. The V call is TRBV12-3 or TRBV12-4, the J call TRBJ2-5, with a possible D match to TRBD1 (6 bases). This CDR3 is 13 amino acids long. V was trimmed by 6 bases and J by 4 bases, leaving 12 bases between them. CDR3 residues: CASSPTGLETQYF. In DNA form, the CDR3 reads TGTGCCAGCAGCCCGACAGGTTTAGAGACCCAGTACTTC.

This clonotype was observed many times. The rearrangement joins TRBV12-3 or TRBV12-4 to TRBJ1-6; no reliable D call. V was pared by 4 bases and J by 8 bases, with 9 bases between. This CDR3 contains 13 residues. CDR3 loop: CASSSQADSPLHF. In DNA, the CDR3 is TGTGCCAGCAGTTCTCAGGCTGATTCACCCCTCCACTTT.

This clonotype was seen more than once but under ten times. CDR3 amino acids: CASSLGVTGADTQYF. CDR3 bases: TGTGCCAGCAGCTTAGGGGTGACAGGGGCAGATACGCAGTATTTT. The V call is TRBV7-9, the J call TRBJ2-3; 8 bases match TRBD1. The trim removed 1 base at V and 4 bases at J, leaving 4 bases unmatched. The CDR3 covers 15 residues. The germline CDR1 and CDR2 sequences are SEHNR and FQNEAQ (reference sequence).

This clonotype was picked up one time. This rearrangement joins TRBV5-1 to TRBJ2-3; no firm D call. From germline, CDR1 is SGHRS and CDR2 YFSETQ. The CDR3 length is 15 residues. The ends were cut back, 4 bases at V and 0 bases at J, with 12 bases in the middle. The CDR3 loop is CASSRDGPSTDTQYF. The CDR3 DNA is TGCGCCAGCAGCCGCGACGGACCTAGCACAGATACGCAGTATTTT.

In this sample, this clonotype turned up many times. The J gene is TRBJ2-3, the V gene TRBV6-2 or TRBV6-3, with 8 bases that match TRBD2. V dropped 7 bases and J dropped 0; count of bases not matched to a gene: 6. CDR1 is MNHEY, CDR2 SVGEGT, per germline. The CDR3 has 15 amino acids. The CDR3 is CASKASGSSTDTQYF. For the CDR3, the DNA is TGTGCCAGCAAGGCCAGCGGGAGTAGCACAGATACGCAGTATTTT.

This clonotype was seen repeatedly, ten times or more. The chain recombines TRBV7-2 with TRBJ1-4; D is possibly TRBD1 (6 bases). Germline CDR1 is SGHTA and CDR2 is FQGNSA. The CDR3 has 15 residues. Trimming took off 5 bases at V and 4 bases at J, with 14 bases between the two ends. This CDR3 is CASSVDTGLNEKLFF. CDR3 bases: TGTGCCAGCAGCGTAGACACAGGGCTTAATGAAAAACTGTTTTTT.

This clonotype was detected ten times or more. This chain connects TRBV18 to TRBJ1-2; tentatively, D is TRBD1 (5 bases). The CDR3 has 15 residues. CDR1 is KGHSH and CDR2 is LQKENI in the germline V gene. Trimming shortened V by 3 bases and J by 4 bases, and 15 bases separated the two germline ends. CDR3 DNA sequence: TGTGCCAGCTCACCCGGGACCGCAAGCGCCTATGGCTACACCTTC. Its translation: CASSPGTASAYGYTF.

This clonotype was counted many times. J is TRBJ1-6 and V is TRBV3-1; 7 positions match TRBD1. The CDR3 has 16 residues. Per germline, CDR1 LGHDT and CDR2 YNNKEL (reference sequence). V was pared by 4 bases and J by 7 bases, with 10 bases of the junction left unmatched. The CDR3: CASSRGGGAKNSPLHF. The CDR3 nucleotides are TGTGCCAGCAGCCGTGGAGGGGGCGCGAAGAATTCACCCCTCCACTTT.

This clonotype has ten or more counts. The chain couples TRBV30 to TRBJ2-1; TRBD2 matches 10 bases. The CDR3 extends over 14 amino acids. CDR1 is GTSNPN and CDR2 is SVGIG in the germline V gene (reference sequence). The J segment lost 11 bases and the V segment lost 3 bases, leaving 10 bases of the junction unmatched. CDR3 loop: CAWSGILAGLKQFF. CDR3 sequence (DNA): TGTGCCTGGAGCGGGATACTAGCGGGACTCAAGCAGTTCTTC.

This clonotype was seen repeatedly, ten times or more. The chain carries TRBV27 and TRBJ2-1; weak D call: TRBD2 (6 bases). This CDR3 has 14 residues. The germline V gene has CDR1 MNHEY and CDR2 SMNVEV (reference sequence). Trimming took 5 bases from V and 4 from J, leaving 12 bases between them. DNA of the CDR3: TGTGCCAGCAGTCCCCGGGACTTGTACAATGAGCAGTTCTTC. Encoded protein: CASSPRDLYNEQFF.

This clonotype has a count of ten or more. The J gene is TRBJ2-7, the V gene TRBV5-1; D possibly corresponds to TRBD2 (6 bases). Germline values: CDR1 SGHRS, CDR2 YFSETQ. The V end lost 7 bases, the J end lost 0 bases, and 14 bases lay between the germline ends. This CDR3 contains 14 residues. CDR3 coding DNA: TGCGCCAGCCGGGCGGGGTCTCACTCCTACGAGCAGTACTTC. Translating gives CASRAGSHSYEQYF.

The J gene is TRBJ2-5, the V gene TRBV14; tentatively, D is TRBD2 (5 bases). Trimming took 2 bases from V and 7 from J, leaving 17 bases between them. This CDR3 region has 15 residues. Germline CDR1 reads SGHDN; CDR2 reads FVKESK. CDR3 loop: CASSQLTDVRGTQYF. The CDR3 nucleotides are TGTGCCAGCAGCCAATTAACAGACGTACGGGGGACCCAGTACTTC.

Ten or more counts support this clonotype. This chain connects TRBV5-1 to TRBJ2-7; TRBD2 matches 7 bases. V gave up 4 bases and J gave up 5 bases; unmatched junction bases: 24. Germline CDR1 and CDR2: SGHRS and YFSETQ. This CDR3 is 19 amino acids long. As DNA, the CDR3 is TGCGCCAGCAGCCCCAGCCCCGGGACTATCTTAGAGAAGGTCCACGAGCAGTACTTC. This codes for CASSPSPGTILEKVHEQYF.